The 27 T cell receptor beta chains listed next were all sequenced from one sample in a study of blood T cell repertoires in COVID-19 (dated by TCRdb to 2018 to 2020). Library method: the immunoSEQ multiplex PCR assay. In TCRdb, the immuneACCESS table is reduced to in-frame sequences with V and J assigned. These tables do not hold every clone; where another copy was compared, an unresolved V gene accounts for under half, and the others remain unexplained. The sample yields about 140,000 clones; about 87% were counted once. Around 1.7% of the sample is taken by the ten largest. Sequencing used peripheral blood. The receptors were gathered from a woman in her 50s with acute or convalescent COVID-19.

The CDR3 here is CASSLVGGGSPLHF. CDR3 DNA: TGTGCCAGCAGCTTAGTTGGGGGAGGATCACCCCTCCACTTT. This chain links TRBV7-6 with TRBJ1-6; possibly TRBD1 for D (5 bases). Germline V gene sequence: CDR1 SGHVS, CDR2 FNYEAQ. The germline V and J ends were trimmed by 1 base and 10 bases, with 11 bases remaining between them. This CDR3 comprises 14 residues.

The chain combines TRBV18 with TRBJ2-7; the D gene is possibly TRBD2 (5 bases). Per germline, CDR1 KGHSH and CDR2 LQKENI. V gave up 4 bases and J gave up 0 bases, with 7 bases separating them. This CDR3 has 13 amino acids. CDR3 DNA: TGTGCCAGCTCACGCGGGTTCTCCTACGAGCAGTACTTC. It translates to CASSRGFSYEQYF. Variable domain in full (rest from reference TRBV18 and TRBJ2-7): NAGVMQNPRHLVRRRGQEARLRCSPMKGHSHVYWYRQLPEEGLKFMVYLQKENIIDESGMPKERFSAEFPKEGPSILRIQQVVRGDSAAYFCASSRGFSYEQYFGPGTRLTVT.

J is TRBJ2-2 and V is TRBV7-3, with D perhaps matching TRBD2 (6 bases). Germline assignment: CDR1 SGHTA and CDR2 FQGTGA. Trimming stripped 5 bases from V and 1 base from J, with 11 bases between. The CDR3 totals 15 residues. CDR3 in DNA: TGTGCCAGCAGCCGGGAGTATATGAACACCGGGGAGCTGTTTTTT. It translates to CASSREYMNTGELFF. Based on the CDR3 plus reference TRBV7-3 and TRBJ2-2, the full variable domain is GAGVSQTPSNKVTEKGKYVELRCDPISGHTALYWYRQSLGQGPEFLIYFQGTGAADDSGLPNDRFFAVRPEGSVSTLKIQRTERGDSAVYLCASSREYMNTGELFFGEGSRLTVL.

CDR3 residues: CASSFSGGATFLGETQYF. CDR3 nucleotides: TGTGCCAGCAGTTTTAGCGGGGGGGCCACCTTTTTAGGAGAGACCCAGTACTTC. The rearrangement joins TRBV28 to TRBJ2-5, with TRBD2 matching 11 bases. The germline V gene has CDR1 MDHEN and CDR2 SYDVKM. Trimming at V came to 3 bases and at J to 4 bases, leaving 13 bases not matched to a gene. This CDR3 region has 18 residues.

The V gene is TRBV7-2, the J gene TRBJ2-1; TRBD2 aligns across 10 bases. This CDR3 has 15 residues. V was pared by 5 bases and J by 9 bases, with 10 bases of the junction left unmatched. Germline V gene lookup returns CDR1 SGHTA and CDR2 FQGNSA. The CDR3 reads CASSRTSGISGEQFF. The CDR3, as DNA: TGTGCCAGCAGCCGTACTAGCGGGATAAGCGGTGAGCAGTTCTTC.

The V call is TRBV20-1, the J call TRBJ2-3, with D possibly being TRBD2 (7 bases). The length of the CDR3 is 14 residues. V was pared by 3 bases and J by 5 bases, with 15 bases between. Germline lookup yields CDR1 DFQATT and CDR2 SNEGSKA (reference sequence). Here the CDR3 reads CSASVGGLGDTQYF. The CDR3 nucleotides read TGCAGTGCTAGTGTCGGGGGGCTGGGAGATACGCAGTATTTT.

This chain uses TRBV14 with TRBJ2-1; 8 nucleotides match TRBD2. The CDR3 totals 16 residues. V shed 4 bases and J 7 bases; nucleotides not matched to a gene: 12. Germline lookup yields CDR1 SGHDN and CDR2 FVKESK. The CDR3 sequence: CASSPLMGAGGNEQFF. The CDR3, as DNA: TGTGCCAGCAGCCCCCTTATGGGGGCGGGAGGTAATGAGCAGTTCTTC.

The chain combines TRBV27 with TRBJ2-7; 7 bases match TRBD1. Germline V gene sequence: CDR1 MNHEY, CDR2 SMNVEV (reference sequence). The CDR3 consists of 14 residues. V lost 7 bases to trimming and J lost 2 bases; unmatched junction nucleotides: 8. Here the CDR3 DNA reads TGTGCCAGCACGAGAAACAGGGGAGCCTACGAGCAGTACTTC. This translates into CASTRNRGAYEQYF.

This chain links TRBV3-1 (or the pseudogene TRBV3-2) with TRBJ1-1, with D unresolved. Germline assignment: CDR1 LGHDT and CDR2 YNNKEL (reference sequence). V gave up 4 bases and J gave up 2 bases, with 8 bases separating them. This CDR3 contains 13 residues. CDR3: CASSPTANTEAFF. Here the CDR3 DNA reads TGTGCCAGCAGCCCCACAGCAAACACTGAAGCTTTCTTT.

V usage is TRBV6-5 and J usage is TRBJ2-3, with 9 bases that match TRBD2. The V and J ends lost 4 bases and 6 bases, in that order; junction bases with no gene match: 8. Germline CDR1 MNHEY, CDR2 SVGAGI. This CDR3 has 15 residues. DNA of the CDR3: TGTGCCAGCAGTTCTAGCGGGGTTGGTGGGGATACGCAGTATTTT. This sequence encodes CASSSSGVGGDTQYF.

V and J are TRBV6-1 and TRBJ1-2, with 7 nucleotides matching TRBD1. From germline, CDR1 is MNHNS and CDR2 SASEGT. The CDR3 runs to 13 residues. The junction had 0 bases not matched to a gene; V was cut back by 4 bases and J by 1 base. In DNA, the CDR3 is TGTGCCAGCAGTGGGGACAGTAACTATGGCTACACCTTC. It is translated as CASSGDSNYGYTF.

The rearrangement links TRBV5-1 to TRBJ2-2, with TRBD2 identical over 7 bases. The trim removed 6 bases at V and 6 bases at J, leaving 8 bases unmatched. The CDR3 covers 14 residues. The V gene's germline CDR1 is SGHRS and CDR2 YFSETQ. CDR3 DNA: TGCGCCAGCAAAAGGATGGGGGGGGCCGGGGAGCTGTTTTTT. As protein: CASKRMGGAGELFF.

V gene TRBV28 combines with J gene TRBJ2-5; 8 bases are a match to TRBD2. The CDR3 length is 12 residues. Germline trimming cut 8 bases from V and 4 bases from J; bases unmatched to any gene: 3. Germline CDR1 is MDHEN and CDR2 is SYDVKM. The DNA for the CDR3 is TGTGCCAGCTTACGGGGGGGAGAGACCCAGTACTTC. This encodes CASLRGGETQYF.

This chain uses TRBV9 with TRBJ2-1; the D gene is possibly TRBD2 (5 bases). V was pared by 1 base and J by 9 bases, with 26 bases between. This CDR3 contains 18 residues. In germline, CDR1 is SGDLS, CDR2 YYNGEE. The CDR3 DNA follows: TGTGCCAGCAGCGTATCTATCGTGGAGCGGAGATCCCGCGGTGAGCAGTTCTTC. It yields the protein CASSVSIVERRSRGEQFF.

The chain carries TRBV21-1 and TRBJ1-6; the D call in the table, TRBD1, was not verified against the DNA. TRBV21-1 is labeled a pseudogene. The CDR3 runs to 12 residues. The CDR3 reads CAGGTGDSPLHF. CDR3 DNA: TGTGCCGGAGGGACAGGGGATTCACCCCTCCACTTT.

The chain couples TRBV5-1 to TRBJ2-2, with D perhaps matching TRBD2 (6 bases). The CDR3 runs 15 residues. Trimming shortened V by 4 bases and J by 0 bases, and 10 bases separated the two germline ends. Per germline, CDR1 SGHRS and CDR2 YFSETQ. The CDR3 sequence is CASSRDSANTGELFF. In nucleotides, the CDR3 is TGCGCCAGCAGCCGGGACTCCGCGAACACCGGGGAGCTGTTTTTT.

For the CDR3, the DNA is TGTGCCAGCCGGGCCCTGGGCGGGGGGGCCGTTAATGAGCAGTTCTTC. Amino acid sequence: CASRALGGGAVNEQFF. The rearrangement links TRBV4-2 to TRBJ2-1, with 9 positions matching TRBD2. The CDR3 is 16 amino acids. Trimming took 8 bases from V and 7 from J; bases not matched to a gene: 15. Looked up from germline, CDR1 is LGHNA and CDR2 is YNFKEQ.

The V call is TRBV6-8, the J call TRBJ2-1; 8 nucleotides align to TRBD2. J gave up 8 bases and V 2 bases, and 8 bases lay outside the gene matches. The CDR3 has 15 residues. Per germline, CDR1 MNHGY and CDR2 SAAAGT. The CDR3 DNA follows: TGTGCCAGCAGTTACACGGGAGGGCTCGTCCATGAGCAGTTCTTC. Amino acids: CASSYTGGLVHEQFF.

The rearrangement joins TRBV6-6 to TRBJ2-7; the D is unclear. The V gene lost 4 bases and the J gene lost 0 bases, with 10 bases spanning the gap. Germline CDR1 and CDR2: MNHNY and SVGAGI (reference sequence). The CDR3 has 14 residues. The CDR3 reads CASSLDMSSYEQYF. CDR3 nucleotides: TGTGCCAGCAGTTTAGACATGAGCTCCTACGAGCAGTACTTC.

This clone has more than one count but fewer than ten. This chain uses TRBV5-1 with TRBJ2-5, with TRBD1 matching over 7 bases. From germline, CDR1 is SGHRS and CDR2 YFSETQ. With 4 bases clipped from V and 4 bases from J, the junction kept 13 bases outside the gene matches. This CDR3 has 16 amino acids. CDR3 nucleotides: TGCGCCAGCAGCCCCGGATCCGTAGGGGGCAGAGAGACCCAGTACTTC. It encodes CASSPGSVGGRETQYF.

V and J are TRBV9 and TRBJ2-5; TRBD2 agrees at 10 bases. The V gene end was trimmed by 0 bases and the J gene end by 1 base; junction bases not matched to a gene: 3. Germline CDR1 reads SGDLS; CDR2 reads YYNGEE. This CDR3 contains 16 residues. The DNA for the CDR3 is TGTGCCAGCAGCGTAGGGGGACTAGCGAGCCAAGAGACCCAGTACTTC. Translated: CASSVGGLASQETQYF. Together with reference TRBV9 and TRBJ2-5, the CDR3 gives the full variable domain: DSGVTQTPKHLITATGQRVTLRCSPRSGDLSVYWYQQSLDQGLQFLIQYYNGEERAKGNILERFSAQQFPDLHSELNLSSLELGDSALYFCASSVGGLASQETQYFGPGTRLLVL.

The chain employs TRBV27 and TRBJ1-2; 10 positions match TRBD1. With 6 bases clipped from V and 5 bases from J, the junction kept 6 bases outside the gene matches. The CDR3 is made up of 14 amino acids. Germline CDR1 reads MNHEY; CDR2 reads SMNVEV (reference sequence). The CDR3 nucleotides are TGTGCCAGCAGCTTCTGGGACAGGGGTTATGGCTACACCTTC. It is translated as CASSFWDRGYGYTF.

The J gene is TRBJ2-7, the V gene TRBV12-3 or TRBV12-4; D remains unclear. The V gene lost 5 bases and the J gene lost 3 bases, with 5 bases spanning the gap. The length of the CDR3 is 11 residues. CDR3: CASSLNYEQYF. In DNA, the CDR3 is TGTGCCAGCAGTCTTAACTACGAGCAGTACTTC.

V and J are TRBV7-9 and TRBJ2-1, with 8 nucleotides matching TRBD2. The CDR3 contains 15 residues. J gave up 9 bases and V 5 bases, and 12 bases lay outside the gene matches. Germline V gene sequence: CDR1 SEHNR, CDR2 FQNEAQ (reference sequence). CDR3 region: CASSPGTRIMSEQFF. The CDR3 coding sequence is TGTGCCAGCAGCCCAGGGACTAGGATAATGAGTGAGCAGTTCTTC.

The rearrangement joins TRBV25-1 to TRBJ1-1; 8 nucleotides agree with TRBD1. V lost 4 bases to trimming and J lost 4 bases; unmatched junction nucleotides: 5. Germline-derived CDR1 and CDR2 are MGHDK and SYGVNS. CDR3 length: 14 residues. DNA for the CDR3: TGTGCCAGCAGTGCTGGACAGGGAATCACTGAAGCTTTCTTT. Residues: CASSAGQGITEAFF.

This rearrangement joins TRBV7-2 to TRBJ1-2; maybe TRBD1 (6 bases). The CDR3 loop spans 16 amino acids. The germline gives CDR1 SGHTA, CDR2 FQGNSA. V was pared by 5 bases and J by 0 bases, with 16 bases between. This CDR3 is CASSQPDRTSNYGYTF. Here the CDR3 DNA reads TGTGCCAGCAGCCAGCCGGACAGAACCTCTAACTATGGCTACACCTTC.

A note on this clone: Relative to the germline gene, one junction end is altered; a read error may explain this. The chain has TRBV7-7 and TRBJ2-5, with 7 positions matching TRBD2. The CDR3 consists of 15 residues. Germline V gene data show CDR1 as SSHAT and CDR2 as FNYEAQ (reference sequence). The CDR3 region has the DNA TGTGCTAGCAGCCGGGGGAGGGAATACCAAGAGACCCAGTACTTC. Amino acid sequence: CASSRGREYQETQYF.